Following are 8 T cell receptor beta chains from one sample sequenced in a study of OX40 agonist ivuxolimab in advanced cancers. The assay was immunoSEQ multiplex PCR, and TCRdb's table has in-frame clones only and misses some. The sample records some 86,000 clones, roughly 86% being singletons. Specimen: CD4+ or CD8+ T cells sorted from blood, collected in a trial of the OX40 agonist ivuxolimab. The receptors were sampled from an adult with an advanced solid tumor such as melanoma, head and neck, liver or kidney cancer.

The rearrangement joins TRBV6-6 to TRBJ1-5, with D uncertain. V lost 5 bases to trimming and J lost 6 bases, with 5 bases between them. This CDR3 contains 11 residues. CDR1 is MNHNY and CDR2 is SVGAGI in the germline V gene (reference sequence). CDR3 in amino acids: CASSDGQPQHF. The CDR3 DNA follows: TGTGCCAGCAGTGACGGTCAGCCCCAGCATTTT.

The chain couples TRBV30 to TRBJ2-1, with 13 bases identical to TRBD2. The CDR3 length is 14 residues. V lost 0 bases, J lost 11 bases, and 4 bases stayed unmatched. Germline CDR1 GTSNPN, CDR2 SVGIG (reference sequence). The chain's CDR3 is CAWSVGLAGTKQFF. The CDR3 DNA sequence: TGTGCCTGGAGTGTGGGACTAGCGGGGACCAAGCAGTTCTTC.

V usage is TRBV7-2 and J usage is TRBJ1-5, with 8 bases lining up with TRBD1. This CDR3 contains 14 residues. V gave up 5 bases and J gave up 3 bases; unmatched junction bases: 3. Germline V gene data show CDR1 as SGHTA and CDR2 as FQGNSA. CDR3 in amino acids: CASSPGQANQPQHF. CDR3 DNA: TGTGCCAGCAGCCCGGGACAGGCCAATCAGCCCCAGCATTTT.

The gene calls are TRBV10-3 and TRBJ2-4; 9 positions match TRBD2. The CDR3 is 16 residues long. Germline-derived CDR1 and CDR2 are ENHRY and SYGVKD. Trimming removed 0 bases from V and 4 bases from J; junction bases left unmatched: 4. The CDR3 DNA sequence: TGTGCCATCAGTGAGTCGATAGCGGGAGTTAAAAACATTCAGTACTTC. Its translation: CAISESIAGVKNIQYF.

The chain links TRBV10-1 to TRBJ1-1, with TRBD1 identical over 8 bases. There are 14 residues in the CDR3. After removal of 6 bases from V and 5 bases from J, the junction contained 8 bases not matched to a gene. Germline CDR1 WNHNN, CDR2 SYGVQD (reference sequence). The CDR3 sequence is CASSTNRGVTEAFF. CDR3 sequence (DNA): TGCGCCAGCAGCACGAACAGGGGGGTGACTGAAGCTTTCTTT.

The chain links TRBV6-5 to TRBJ1-6; a weak D match, TRBD1 (6 bases). CDR1 and CDR2 (germline): MNHEY, SVGAGI. The CDR3 loop spans 13 amino acids. V dropped 9 bases and J dropped 7 bases, with 13 bases sitting between them. The CDR3 DNA follows: TGTGCCAGTAGGTTCAGGGGCAATTCACCCCTCCACTTT. Encoded protein: CASRFRGNSPLHF.

A few counts support this clone. The chain's CDR3 is CASSQEVTAYNEQFF. In nucleotides, the CDR3 is TGTGCCAGCAGCCAAGAGGTTACGGCCTACAATGAGCAGTTCTTC. This chain connects TRBV14 to TRBJ2-1; D not certain. CDR1 SGHDN and CDR2 FVKESK come from the germline V gene. The CDR3 totals 15 residues. V dropped 0 bases and J dropped 2 bases, with 8 bases sitting between them. Looking up the rest from reference TRBV14 and TRBJ2-1 gives the full variable domain: EAGVTQFPSHSVIEKGQTVTLRCDPISGHDNLYWYRRVMGKEIKFLLHFVKESKQDESGMPNNRFLAERTGGTYSTLKVQPAELEDSGVYFCASSQEVTAYNEQFFGPGTRLTVL.

The chain employs TRBV10-3 and TRBJ1-2; perhaps TRBD1 as D (6 bases). V lost 3 bases and J 4 bases, leaving 15 bases between the germline ends. This CDR3 spans 15 amino acids. Germline V gene data show CDR1 as ENHRY and CDR2 as SYGVKD. The CDR3 bases are TGTGCCATCAGTGAAGGGCAAGGGGGGGTCTATGGCTACACCTTC. Protein sequence: CAISEGQGGVYGYTF.